This T cell receptor (beta chain) stems from a study of blood T cell repertoires in COVID-19. Study-wide background: From T cells, B-cell-depleted T cells, or PBMCs came the material, which was cDNA or gDNA.

All enrollees were roughly 18 to 89 years old and from roughly 22 US areas. Cohorts were assigned according to the clinical history that participants reported. The study counted Cohort 3 donors as recovered given two negative PCRs, clearance, or symptom resolution. Produced via immunoSEQ multiplex PCR; TCRdb's table is partial and in-frame only. The table records almost 500,000 clones, approximately 90% of them present only once. The sequenced sample consisted of PBMCs or T cells enriched from blood (not recorded which). The sequence was obtained from a woman aged 55-75 years who had recovered from COVID-19.

The CDR3 bases are TGCGCCAGCAGCTTTAGGGGCGGAACCGTTCTCTATGGCTACACCTTC. The encoded protein is CASSFRGGTVLYGYTF. The V gene is TRBV5-1, the J gene TRBJ1-2; D is perhaps TRBD1 (5 bases). The V and J ends lost 2 bases and 4 bases respectively, with 18 bases between them. CDR1 and CDR2 from the germline V gene are SGHRS and YFSETQ. This CDR3 has 16 residues.